This T cell receptor beta chain stems from a study of T-cell memory formation after mild COVID-19. TCRdb recomputed calls from the 5' RACE reads with MiXCR, one row per CDR3 protein. The sample records around 140,000 distinct CDR3 sequences, about 6.1% being singletons. CDR3 size: 14 residues. With 3 bases clipped from V and 10 bases from J, the junction kept 9 bases outside the gene matches. In germline, CDR1 is SGHRS, CDR2 YFSETQ. This clonotype was detected many times. The chain carries TRBV5-1 and TRBJ2-1; 8 nucleotides match TRBD2. The sample comprised PBMCs or a T cell subset sorted from them (not recorded which). The TCR comes from an adult woman who had mild COVID-19 (a few samples of this study predate the infection). Cell type and time point are not known. In DNA, the CDR3 is TGCGCCAGCAGCTCCGAACCCGGACTAGCCGAGCAGTTCTTC. As protein: CASSSEPGLAEQFF.